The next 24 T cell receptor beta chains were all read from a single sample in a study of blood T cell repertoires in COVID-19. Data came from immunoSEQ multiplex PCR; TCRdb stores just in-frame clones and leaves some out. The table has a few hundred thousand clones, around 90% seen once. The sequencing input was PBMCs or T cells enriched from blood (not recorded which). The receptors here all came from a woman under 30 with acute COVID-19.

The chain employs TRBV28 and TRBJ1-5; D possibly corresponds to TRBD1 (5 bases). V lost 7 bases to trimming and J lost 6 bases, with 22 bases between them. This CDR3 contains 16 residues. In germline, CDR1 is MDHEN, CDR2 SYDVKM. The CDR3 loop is CASIRAQGAVGQPQHF. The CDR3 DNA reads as TGTGCCAGCATACGCGCGCAGGGCGCGGTGGGTCAGCCCCAGCATTTT. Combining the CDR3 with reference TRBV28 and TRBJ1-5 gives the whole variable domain DVKVTQSSRYLVKRTGEKVFLECVQDMDHENMFWYRQDPGLGLRLIYFSYDVKMKEKGDIPEGYSVSREKKERFSLILESASTNQTSMYLCASIRAQGAVGQPQHFGDGTRLSIL.

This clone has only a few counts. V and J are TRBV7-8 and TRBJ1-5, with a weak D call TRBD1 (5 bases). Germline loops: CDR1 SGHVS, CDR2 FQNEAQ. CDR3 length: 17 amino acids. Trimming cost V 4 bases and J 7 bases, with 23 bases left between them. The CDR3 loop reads CASSYSSPGRSGQPQHF. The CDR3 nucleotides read TGTGCCAGCAGCTACTCCTCGCCAGGGCGGAGTGGGCAGCCCCAGCATTTT. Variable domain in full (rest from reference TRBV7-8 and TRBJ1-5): GAGVSQSPRYKVAKRGQDVALRCDPISGHVSLFWYQQALGQGPEFLTYFQNEAQLDKSGLPSDRFFAERPEGSVSTLKIQRTQQEDSAVYLCASSYSSPGRSGQPQHFGDGTRLSIL.

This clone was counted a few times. As DNA, the CDR3 is TGTGCCAGTAGTAGCGGAGCGGGGAATGAGCAGTTCTTC. It specifies CASSSGAGNEQFF. The rearrangement links TRBV19 to TRBJ2-1; 7 positions match TRBD2. Per germline, CDR1 LNHDA and CDR2 SQIVND (reference sequence). The CDR3 length is 13 residues. The V gene end was trimmed by 4 bases and the J gene end by 7 bases; junction bases not matched to a gene: 4. Using reference TRBV19 and TRBJ2-1 for the parts outside the CDR3, the full variable domain is DGGITQSPKYLFRKEGQNVTLSCEQNLNHDAMYWYRQDPGQGLRLIYYSQIVNDFQKGDIAEGYSVSREKKESFPLTVTSAQKNPTAFYLCASSSGAGNEQFFGPGTRLTVL.

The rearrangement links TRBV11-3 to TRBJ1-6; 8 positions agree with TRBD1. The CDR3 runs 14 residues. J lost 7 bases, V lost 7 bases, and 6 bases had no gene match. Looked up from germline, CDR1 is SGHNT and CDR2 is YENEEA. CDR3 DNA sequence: TGTGCCAGCACCTCCCAGGGGGCCAATTCACCCCTCCACTTT. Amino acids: CASTSQGANSPLHF.

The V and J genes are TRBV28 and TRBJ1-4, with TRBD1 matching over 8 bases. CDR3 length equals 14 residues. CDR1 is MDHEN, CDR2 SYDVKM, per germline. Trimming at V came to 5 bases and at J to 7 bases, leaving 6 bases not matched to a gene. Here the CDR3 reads CASSNGQGVEKLFF. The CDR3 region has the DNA TGTGCCAGCAGTAACGGACAGGGCGTTGAAAAACTGTTTTTT.

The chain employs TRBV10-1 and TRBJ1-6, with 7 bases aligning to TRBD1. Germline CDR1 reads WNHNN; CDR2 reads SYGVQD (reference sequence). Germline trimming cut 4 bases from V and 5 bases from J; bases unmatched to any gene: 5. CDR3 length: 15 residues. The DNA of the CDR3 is TGCGCCAGCAGTGGAAGGGACAGAGATAATTCACCCCTCCACTTT. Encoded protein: CASSGRDRDNSPLHF.

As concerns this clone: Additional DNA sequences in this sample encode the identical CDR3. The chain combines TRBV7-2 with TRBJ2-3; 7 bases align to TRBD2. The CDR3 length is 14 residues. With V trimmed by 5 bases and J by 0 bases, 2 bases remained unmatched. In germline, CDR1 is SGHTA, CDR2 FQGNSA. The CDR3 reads CASSLGLSTDTQYF. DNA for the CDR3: TGTGCCAGCAGCCTGGGACTAAGCACAGATACGCAGTATTTT.

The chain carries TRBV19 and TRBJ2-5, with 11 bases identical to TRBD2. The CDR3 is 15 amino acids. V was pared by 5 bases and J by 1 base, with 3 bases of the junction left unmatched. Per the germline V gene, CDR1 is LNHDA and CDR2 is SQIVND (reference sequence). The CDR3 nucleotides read TGTGCCAGTAGTGGGGGACTAGCGGCCCAAGAGACCCAGTACTTC. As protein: CASSGGLAAQETQYF.

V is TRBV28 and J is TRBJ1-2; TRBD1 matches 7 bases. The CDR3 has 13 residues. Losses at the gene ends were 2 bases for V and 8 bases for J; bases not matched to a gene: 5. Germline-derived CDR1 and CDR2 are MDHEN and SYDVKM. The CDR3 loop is CASSLGTVQGYTF. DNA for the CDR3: TGTGCCAGCAGTTTAGGGACAGTACAAGGCTACACCTTC.

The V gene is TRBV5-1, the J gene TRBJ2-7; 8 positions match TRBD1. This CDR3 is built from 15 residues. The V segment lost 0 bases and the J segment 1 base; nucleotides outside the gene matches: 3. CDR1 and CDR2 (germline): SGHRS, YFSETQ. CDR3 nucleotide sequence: TGCGCCAGCAGCTTGGCCCAGGGGGCATCCTACGAGCAGTACTTC. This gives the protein CASSLAQGASYEQYF.

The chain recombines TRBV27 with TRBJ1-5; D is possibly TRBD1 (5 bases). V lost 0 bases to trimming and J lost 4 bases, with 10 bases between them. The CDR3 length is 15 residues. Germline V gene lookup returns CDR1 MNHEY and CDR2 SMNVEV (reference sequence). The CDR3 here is CASSLSAGLNQPQHF. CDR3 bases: TGTGCCAGCAGTTTATCGGCGGGGCTTAATCAGCCCCAGCATTTT.

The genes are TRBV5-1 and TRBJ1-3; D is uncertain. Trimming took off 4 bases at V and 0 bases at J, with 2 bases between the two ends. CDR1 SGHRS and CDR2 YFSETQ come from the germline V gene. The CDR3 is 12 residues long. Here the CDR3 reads CASSLSGNTIYF. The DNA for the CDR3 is TGCGCCAGCAGCCTCTCTGGAAACACCATATATTTT.

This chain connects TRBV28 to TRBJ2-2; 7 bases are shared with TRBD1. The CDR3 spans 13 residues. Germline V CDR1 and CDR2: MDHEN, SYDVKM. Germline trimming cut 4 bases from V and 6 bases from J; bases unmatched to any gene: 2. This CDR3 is CASSYRGAGELFF. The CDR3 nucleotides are TGTGCCAGCAGTTACAGGGGCGCCGGGGAGCTGTTTTTT.

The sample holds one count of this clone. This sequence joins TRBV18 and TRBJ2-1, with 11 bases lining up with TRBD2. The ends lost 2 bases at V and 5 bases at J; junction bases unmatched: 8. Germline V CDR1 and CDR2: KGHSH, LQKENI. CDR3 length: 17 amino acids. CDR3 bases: TGTGCCAGCTCACCAGTTATAGCGGGAGGGTCCCACAATGAGCAGTTCTTC. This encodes CASSPVIAGGSHNEQFF.

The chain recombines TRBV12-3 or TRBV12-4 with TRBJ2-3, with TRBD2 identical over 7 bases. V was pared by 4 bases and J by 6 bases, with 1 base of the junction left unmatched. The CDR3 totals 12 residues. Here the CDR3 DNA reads TGTGCCAGCAGTTGGGAGGGGGATACGCAGTATTTT. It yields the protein CASSWEGDTQYF.

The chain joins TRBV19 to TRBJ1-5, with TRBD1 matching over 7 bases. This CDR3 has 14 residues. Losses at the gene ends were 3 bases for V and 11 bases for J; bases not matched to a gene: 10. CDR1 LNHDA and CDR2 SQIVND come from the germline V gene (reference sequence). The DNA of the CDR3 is TGTGCCAGTAGTATCGGAGGGGGCAGGGTTGCCCAGCATTTT. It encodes CASSIGGGRVAQHF.

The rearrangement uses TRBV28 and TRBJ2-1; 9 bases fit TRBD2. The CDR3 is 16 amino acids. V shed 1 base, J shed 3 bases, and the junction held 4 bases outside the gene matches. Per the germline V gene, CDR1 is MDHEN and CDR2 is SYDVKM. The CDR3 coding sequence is TGTGCCAGCAGTTTATTGACTAGCGGAGACTACAATGAGCAGTTCTTC. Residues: CASSLLTSGDYNEQFF.

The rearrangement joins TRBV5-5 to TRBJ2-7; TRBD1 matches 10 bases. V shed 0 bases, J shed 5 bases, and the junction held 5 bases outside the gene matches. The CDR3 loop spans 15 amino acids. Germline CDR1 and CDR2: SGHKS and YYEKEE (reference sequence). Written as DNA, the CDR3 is TGTGCCAGCAGCTTGGCCGACAGGGGGCGCGACGAGCAGTACTTC. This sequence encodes CASSLADRGRDEQYF.

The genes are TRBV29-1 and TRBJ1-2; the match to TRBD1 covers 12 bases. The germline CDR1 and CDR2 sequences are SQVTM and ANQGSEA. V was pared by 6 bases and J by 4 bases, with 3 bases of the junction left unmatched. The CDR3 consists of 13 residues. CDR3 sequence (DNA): TGCAGCGTGGGGGACAGGGGGCTCTATGGCTACACCTTC. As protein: CSVGDRGLYGYTF.

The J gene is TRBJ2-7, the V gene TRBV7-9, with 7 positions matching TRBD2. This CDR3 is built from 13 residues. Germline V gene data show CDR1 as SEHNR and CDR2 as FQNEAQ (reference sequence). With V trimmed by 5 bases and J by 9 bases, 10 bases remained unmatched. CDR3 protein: CASSPSGGGRQYF. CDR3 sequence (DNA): TGTGCCAGCAGCCCAAGTGGGGGAGGGCGGCAGTACTTC.

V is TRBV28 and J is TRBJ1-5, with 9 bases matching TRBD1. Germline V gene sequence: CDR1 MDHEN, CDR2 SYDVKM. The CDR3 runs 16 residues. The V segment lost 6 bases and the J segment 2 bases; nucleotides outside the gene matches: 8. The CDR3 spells CASSPGQGRGNQPQHF. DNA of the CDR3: TGTGCCAGCAGCCCAGGACAGGGGCGGGGCAATCAGCCCCAGCATTTT.

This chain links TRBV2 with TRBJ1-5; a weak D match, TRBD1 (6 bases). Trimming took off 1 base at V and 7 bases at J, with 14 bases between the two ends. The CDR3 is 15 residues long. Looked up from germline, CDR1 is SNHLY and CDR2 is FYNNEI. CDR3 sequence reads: CASSEGGGAGQPQHF. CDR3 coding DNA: TGTGCCAGCAGTGAAGGGGGGGGCGCAGGACAGCCCCAGCATTTT.

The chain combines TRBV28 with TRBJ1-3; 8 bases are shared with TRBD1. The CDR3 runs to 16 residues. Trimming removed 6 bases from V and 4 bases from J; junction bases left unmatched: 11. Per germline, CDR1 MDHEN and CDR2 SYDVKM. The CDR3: CASSPSGQGPGNTIYF. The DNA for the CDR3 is TGTGCCAGCAGCCCTTCCGGACAGGGACCCGGAAACACCATATATTTT.

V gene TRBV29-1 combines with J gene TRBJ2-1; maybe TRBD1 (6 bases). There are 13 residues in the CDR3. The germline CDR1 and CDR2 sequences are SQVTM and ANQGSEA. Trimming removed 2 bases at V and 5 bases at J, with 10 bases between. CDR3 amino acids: CSVEPRGNNEQFF. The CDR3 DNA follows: TGCAGCGTTGAACCAAGGGGGAACAATGAGCAGTTCTTC.